This entry is about one TCR beta chain. Its cognate antigen is unknown. The data were taken from a study of T cells in localized non-small cell lung cancer. General observations from the study: It remains possible that heterogeneity exists, since only one tumor region was sequenced. Turning up in adjacent lung were a median roughly 50 of the top 100 tumor clones. Higher blood T cell density tracked longer overall survival.

Using immunoSEQ multiplex PCR, the repertoire was profiled, and TCRdb retains in-frame clones only, with some absent. The table includes 5,400 or so clones, roughly 85% detected once. CDR1 is GTSNPN, CDR2 SVGIG, per germline (reference sequence). The length of the CDR3 is 14 residues. Trimming shortened V by 7 bases and J by 9 bases, and 19 bases separated the two germline ends. This chain connects TRBV30 to TRBJ1-6; D is possibly TRBD1 (6 bases). This TCR was sampled from a woman aged 40-75 years with stage II lung adenocarcinoma. The source was PBMCs, collected before any cancer treatment. The CDR3 here is CASKGDRGISPLHF. The CDR3 nucleotides are TGTGCCTCAAAAGGTGATAGGGGGATTTCACCCCTCCACTTT.